The clone carrying this T cell receptor (beta chain) occurred a few times. Its antigen is not identified. This sample is drawn from a study of identical twins. Study-wide findings and caveats: Conclusions rested on cross-sectional statistics rather than following the same donors.

A universal primer site was incorporated via template switching, and the cDNA contained unique molecular identifiers. TCRdb ran MiXCR on the 5' RACE reads and lists one entry per CDR3 protein. The repertoire holds approximately 890,000 distinct CDR3 sequences, with roughly an eighth as singletons. This CDR3 has 14 amino acids. The germline CDR1 and CDR2 sequences are SQVTM and ANQGSEA. The ends were cut back, 6 bases at V and 4 bases at J, with 16 bases in the middle. The sample was also reused in another study, on yellow fever vaccine responses in identical twins.

The chain is built from TRBV29-1 and TRBJ2-1; maybe TRBD2 (6 bases). Sequencing input: PBMCs. The TCR was taken from a woman aged 18-29 years in good health. The CDR3 here is CSVDISGDYNEQFF. The CDR3 DNA reads TGCAGCGTCGATATTAGCGGAGATTACAATGAGCAGTTCTTC.